The clone carrying this T cell receptor beta chain was picked up many times. Its antigen is as yet unknown. The CDR3 is 13 amino acids. Germline V CDR1 and CDR2: MGHRA, YSYEKL. Trimming left V 6 bases short and J 7 bases short, with 15 bases between. TCRdb recomputed calls from the reads with MiXCR, one row per CDR3 protein. The sample has around 230,000 distinct CDR3 sequences, roughly 6.5% seen once. This entry is derived from a study of T cell repertoires in cytomegalovirus infection. About the study: From public TCR beta signatures came an indication of both CMV infection and matching HLA type. Study-level results: HLA-C-restricted CMV clonotypes gave the most frequent clonotype in two of eight donors.

Source material: PBMCs. The chain is built from TRBV4-1 and TRBJ1-1, with a possible D match to TRBD1 (6 bases). The sequence came from a human donor in good health (CMV status not recorded). Some clones in this sample may be carry-over from other donors' samples. CDR3 loop: CASRGGGGSEAFF. Written as DNA, the CDR3 is TGCGCCAGCAGGGGAGGGGGAGGCAGTGAAGCTTTCTTT.